This T cell receptor beta chain comes out of a study of cytomegalovirus exposure and HLA in healthy donors. Study background: In an early release, HLA-typed donors contributed 75 million to 85 million unique TCR sequences.

Whole-study results and caveats: The authors judged a highly shared variant cluster likely a sequencing artifact. Later genetic work tied a missense DCLRE1C variant to beta-chain V and J trimming. Most of the CMV-associated TCR beta chains (in a later analysis) appeared to be HLA-restricted.

Of note for this clone: Its antigen is still unknown.

Vbeta (60) and Jbeta (13) primers were used in the PCR. Generated by immunoSEQ multiplex PCR, the TCRdb table keeps only in-frame clones and is missing some. The sample has about 210,000 clones, 70% to 80% seen once. This TCR derives from a male donor in good health and CMV-seropositive. Sequenced sample: PBMCs.

CDR3 region: CASSKGGTDTGDTEAFF. For the CDR3, the DNA is TGTGCCAGCAGCAAAGGGGGGACAGATACAGGGGACACTGAAGCTTTCTTT. The J gene is TRBJ1-1, the V gene TRBV21-1; the table gives TRBD1 as D, unverified against the DNA. TRBV21-1 is flagged as a pseudogene. This CDR3 contains 17 residues.